This T cell receptor beta chain was sequenced in a study of cytomegalovirus exposure and HLA in healthy donors (TCRdb year 2017). Broadly, across the study: An earlier analysis of approximately 640 of the donors reported about 250 Gb of sequence data and about 100 million unique TCR beta sequences from some 180 million T cells. In an earlier analysis of 500 to 650 of the donors, high-throughput TCR beta sequencing was used to judge whether each TCR beta V gene segment behaved as functional or pseudogenic. Using immunosequencing, the study profiled T cell repertoires from 550 to 750 subjects and related those repertoires to cytomegalovirus serostatus. Donor age, sex, ethnicity and CMV serostatus were collected together with the repertoire data. Class I and class II HLA loci were covered by the typing at four-digit resolution. Every discovery cohort repertoire had been produced on one sequencing platform. The study aimed to test whether signatures of past pathogen exposure could be identified by cataloging public T cell receptors. To predict cytomegalovirus infection status, the study brought together high-throughput TCR immunosequencing, statistical association of individual TCRs with disease status, and machine learning. Five DR-DQ haplotypes were treated as single units for association and clustering because of strong linkage in the cohort. Across roughly 420 genotyped donors of the cohort, an average of approximately 240,000 unique TCR beta nucleotide sequences per donor were sequenced, and 15% to 20% of those sequences were non-productive. A later genetic analysis took genome-wide SNP genotypes for about 55% of the 666 donors and used that subset as a discovery cohort. Among the approximately 400 genotyped donors, around 81% belonged to the genetic ancestry cluster associated with self-reported Caucasian donors. Besides the first cohort of roughly 640 subjects, a separate validation cohort made up of around 120 different subjects was used. An early release covering 550 to 700 HLA-typed donors comprised about 310 gigabases of sequencing data and roughly 85 million unique TCR sequences. Rather than using new phenotypic data, the later analysis identified candidate immune exposures from TCR beta sequences and from how often those sequences occurred across donors. To study patterns of TCR occurrence, a later analysis re-analyzed previously published TCR beta repertoires from just over 650 donors and added high-resolution HLA genotyping. Typing coverage varied by locus: roughly 629-630 donors for A, B, C, DRB1 and DQB1; some 520 for DQA1; over 600 for DPA1; approximately 450 for DPB1.

The CDR3 runs 16 residues from the cysteine to the phenylalanine. This entry keeps only the CDR3 DNA: 48 bases, framed from base 1. The germline ends are 14 bases apart after V is trimmed by 0 bases and J by 2 bases. CDR1 SGHRS and CDR2 YFSETQ were looked up in the germline V gene. Libraries came from the immunoSEQ multiplex PCR assay. The multiplex PCR relied on a mix of 60 forward primers for TCR Vbeta segments and 13 reverse primers for TCR Jbeta segments. A multiplex PCR assay on genomic DNA amplified the CDR3 region of rearranged TCR beta genes. On the Illumina HiSeq System, the amplified TCR beta libraries were sequenced as 87-base-pair reads. The original methods were these. Across the roughly 640 repertoires, a later analysis counted tens of millions of unique TCR beta chains, 8.5 million to 12 million of which were shared by at least two donors. Raw reads were error-corrected and collapsed into unique sequences with a nearest-neighbor algorithm that merged closely related sequences to remove PCR and sequencing errors. To assign V, D and J gene segments, CDR3 sequences were aligned to IMGT reference sequences. For a sequence to be retained, at least a six-nucleotide match to both a V gene segment and a J gene segment was required. Rearrangements were classified as productive when the CDR3 lacked stop codons and remained in frame with V and J, and all other rearrangements were classified as non-productive. Following IMGT convention, CDR3 was defined as the stretch from the second conserved V-encoded cysteine to the conserved J-encoded phenylalanine. The earlier analysis of more than 450 of the donors excluded sequences that lacked an unambiguous match to a single V gene segment. An earlier analysis of several hundred of the donors called V segments functional above 56.7% productive rearrangements and segregating when the between-donor standard deviation exceeded 5%. To diagnose cytomegalovirus status from the catalog of TCR beta chain sequences, a statistical classification framework was built. In a later analysis, TCR nucleotide sequences were compared against IMGT/GENE-DB human TR gene sequences so that V and J genes could be assigned. A later analysis assigned CDR3 sequences and most-parsimonious VDJ recombination scenarios with the TCRdist pipeline. In a later analysis, every TCR beta chain was defined by the combination of its CDR3 amino acid sequence and its V-gene family, and reads without a unique V-gene family were dropped. To address suspected cross-contamination and a sequencing artifact, a later analysis removed 592 highly shared, low-generation-probability nucleotide sequences. In a later analysis, a clonal expansion index was calculated for each public chain from normalized within-repertoire ranks of inferred template counts. In a later analysis, generation probabilities were computed with a VDJ recombination model fitted to out-of-frame rearrangements, and the resulting probabilities were checked against IGoR. A later analysis scored TCR-TCR, TCR-HLA and TCR-CMV co-occurrence with hypergeometric tests, applying a repertoire-size bias correction to TCR pairs. To estimate false discovery rates, a later analysis permuted the HLA or CMV assignments 20 times. In a later analysis, co-occurring TCRs were grouped using DBSCAN, with TCRdist sequence similarity added in when clustering inside HLA-allele-positive subsets. For co-occurrence clustering, repertoires with fewer than 30,000 or more than 120,000 public chains were excluded, along with about five repertoires with anomalous nucleotide sharing. TCRdb stores this immuneACCESS table with in-frame sequences only. Part of the clones is absent; in the studies checked, under half of the shortfall reflects unresolved V genes, and no reason is known for the rest. V, J and clone size are taken as reported in that table, and D and trimming were inferred from the DNA itself. The sample table shows 150,000 to 180,000 clones, and about 68% are seen once. 2.1% of the sample is taken by the ten largest.

What the authors observed across the whole study: Some IMGT-functional V segments, including TRBV6-2 and TRBV6-3, could not be told apart with the 87-base-pair reads, so those segments were excluded. Most TCR sequences were seen in very few donors, while some public TCRs were found in many individuals. The cohort was sequenced for TCR beta chains only, and without alpha or paired-chain data the features that could be detected were limited. A later analysis associated 16,951 TCR beta sequences with specific HLA alleles at a false discovery rate of 0.05. Immune exposure information for the cohort was limited to CMV serostatus. Broadly in line with IMGT annotations, most TCR beta V segments showed up in productive rearrangements about 90% or about 30% of the time in an earlier analysis of about 500 of the donors. According to a later genetic analysis, donors in an Asian-associated ancestry cluster had fewer N-insertions in productive TCRs than the approximately 700-donor mean. According to a later analysis, TCR association rates differed among HLA loci, with DRB1 alleles showing the most associated TCRs and HLA-C alleles showing the fewest. The authors suggested that the approach could potentially be generalized to other disease states and immunological phenotypes. Several of the top co-occurrence clusters appeared to be linked to parvovirus B19, influenza, CMV and Epstein-Barr virus, according to a later analysis. A further reported finding was that TCR beta sequences accurately predicted the HLA-A and HLA-B alleles for most subjects in the first cohort. Roughly uniform sequencing depth across donors was assumed in presence/absence analyses, although this assumption may not hold. A later genetic analysis associated a missense DCLRE1C variant with V-gene and J-gene trimming of TCR beta chains, and an independent cohort replicated the association. The earlier analysis of approximately 590 of the donors excluded roughly 17 rarely observed V segments, including chromosome 9 orphons, because counts were too low. HLA typing was unavailable for some donors at each locus, so association tests used only the typed subset. In a later analysis, HLA-associated TCR beta chains were found to be more clonally expanded and to have lower generation probabilities than equally common non-associated chains. Strong co-occurrence of HLA alleles, especially DR and DQ, made assigning TCR associations to individual alleles difficult. Cytomegalovirus status was reported to be diagnosed by the classifier with high specificity and sensitivity in both the original and validation cohorts. Correlated functional status among segregating V segments might reflect linkage disequilibrium, but an unknown experimental factor could not be ruled out. A total of about 180 TCR beta chains were listed by the study as associated with cytomegalovirus. A group of highly shared sequence variants was considered likely to be a technical artifact of the sequencing pipeline. A later analysis found that most CMV-associated TCR beta chains appeared HLA-restricted, with HLA associations seemingly driven largely by CMV exposure. Three of the identified cytomegalovirus-associated TCR beta chains were confirmed in vitro to be specific for cytomegalovirus antigens.

To note about this clone: Its antigen target is currently unknown. Base qualities are not at hand, and no much larger clone is one base apart.

The cohort comprised some 700 healthy bone marrow donors. At the time of sampling, every cohort member was nominally healthy, though immune exposures that went unrecorded were likely present. The donor tested CMV seronegative and was one of the 352 seronegative cohort members. Each donor provided a peripheral blood sample, and peripheral blood mononuclear cells were used for TCR beta sequencing. Genomic DNA extraction from the blood cell samples was performed with the Qiagen DNeasy Blood Extraction Kit. The chain is made from TRBV5-1 and TRBJ2-5; TRBD1 is a weak D gene call, 6 bases matching. The TCR comes from a man aged 30 to 45 in good health and CMV-seronegative. The specimen was PBMCs. Here the CDR3 is given as CASSLVTMQGQETQYF. The DNA sequence is given as TGCGCCAGCAGCTTGGTTACAATGCAGGGGCAAGAGACCCAGTACTTC.